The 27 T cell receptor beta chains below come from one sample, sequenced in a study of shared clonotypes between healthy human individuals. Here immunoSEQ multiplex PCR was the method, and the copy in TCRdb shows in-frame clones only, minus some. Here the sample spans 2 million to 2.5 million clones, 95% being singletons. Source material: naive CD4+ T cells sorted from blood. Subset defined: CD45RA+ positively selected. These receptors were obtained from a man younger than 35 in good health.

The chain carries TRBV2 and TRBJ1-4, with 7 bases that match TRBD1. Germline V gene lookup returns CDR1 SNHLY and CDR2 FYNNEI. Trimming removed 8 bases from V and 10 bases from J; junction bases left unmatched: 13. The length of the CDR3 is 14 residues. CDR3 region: CASARDSALGKLFF. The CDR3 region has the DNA TGTGCCAGCGCCCGGGACAGTGCCCTTGGAAAACTGTTTTTT.

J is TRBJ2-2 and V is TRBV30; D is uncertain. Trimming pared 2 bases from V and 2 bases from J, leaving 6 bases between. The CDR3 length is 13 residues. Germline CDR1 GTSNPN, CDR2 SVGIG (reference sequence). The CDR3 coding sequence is TGTGCCTGGAGTAAATCTAACACCGGGGAGCTGTTTTTT. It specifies CAWSKSNTGELFF.

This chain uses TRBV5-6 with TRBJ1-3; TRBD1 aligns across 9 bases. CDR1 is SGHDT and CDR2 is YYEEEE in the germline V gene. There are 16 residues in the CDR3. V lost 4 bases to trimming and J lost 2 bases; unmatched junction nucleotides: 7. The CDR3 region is CASSRKYRGPGNTIYF. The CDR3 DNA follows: TGTGCCAGCAGCAGAAAGTACAGGGGGCCTGGAAACACCATATATTTT.

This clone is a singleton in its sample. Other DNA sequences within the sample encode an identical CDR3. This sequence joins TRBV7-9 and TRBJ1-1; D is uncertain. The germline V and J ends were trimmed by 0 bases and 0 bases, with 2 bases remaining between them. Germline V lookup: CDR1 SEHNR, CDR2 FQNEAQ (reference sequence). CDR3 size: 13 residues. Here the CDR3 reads CASSLALNTEAFF. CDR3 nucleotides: TGTGCCAGCAGCTTAGCTTTGAACACTGAAGCTTTCTTT. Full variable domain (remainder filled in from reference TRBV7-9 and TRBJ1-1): DTGVSQNPRHKITKRGQNVTFRCDPISEHNRLYWYRQTLGQGPEFLTYFQNEAQLEKSRLLSDRFSAERPKGSFSTLEIQRTEQGDSAMYLCASSLALNTEAFFGQGTRLTVV.

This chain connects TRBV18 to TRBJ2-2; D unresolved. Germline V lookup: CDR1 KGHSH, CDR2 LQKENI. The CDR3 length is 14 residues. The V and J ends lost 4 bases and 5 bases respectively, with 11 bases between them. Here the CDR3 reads CASSQGISTGELFF. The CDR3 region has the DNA TGTGCCAGCTCACAAGGGATCTCAACCGGGGAGCTGTTTTTT.

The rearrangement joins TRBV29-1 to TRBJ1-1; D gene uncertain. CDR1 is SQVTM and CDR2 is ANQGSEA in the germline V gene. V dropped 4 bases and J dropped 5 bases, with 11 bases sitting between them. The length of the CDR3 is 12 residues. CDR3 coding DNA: TGCAGCGTTGGTGAGGTTGGAACTGAAGCTTTCTTT. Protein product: CSVGEVGTEAFF.

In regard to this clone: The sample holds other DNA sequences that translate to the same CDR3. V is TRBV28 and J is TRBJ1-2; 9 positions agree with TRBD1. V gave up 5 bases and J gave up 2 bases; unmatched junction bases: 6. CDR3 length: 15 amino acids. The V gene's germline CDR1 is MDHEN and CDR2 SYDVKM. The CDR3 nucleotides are TGTGCCAGCAGTAGTCCCGGGACAGGGAACTATGGCTACACCTTC. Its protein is CASSSPGTGNYGYTF.

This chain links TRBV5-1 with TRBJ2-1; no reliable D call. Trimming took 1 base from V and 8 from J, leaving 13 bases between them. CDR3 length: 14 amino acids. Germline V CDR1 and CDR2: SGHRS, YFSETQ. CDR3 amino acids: CASSLWASGDEQFF. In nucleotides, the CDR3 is TGCGCCAGCAGCTTGTGGGCTTCCGGCGATGAGCAGTTCTTC.

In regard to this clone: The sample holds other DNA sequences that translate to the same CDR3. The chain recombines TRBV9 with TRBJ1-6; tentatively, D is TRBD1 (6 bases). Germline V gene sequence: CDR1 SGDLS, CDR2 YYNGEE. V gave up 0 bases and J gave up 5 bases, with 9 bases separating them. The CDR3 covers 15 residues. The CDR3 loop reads CASSVGTGNNSPLHF. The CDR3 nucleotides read TGTGCCAGCAGCGTAGGAACAGGGAATAATTCACCCCTCCACTTT.

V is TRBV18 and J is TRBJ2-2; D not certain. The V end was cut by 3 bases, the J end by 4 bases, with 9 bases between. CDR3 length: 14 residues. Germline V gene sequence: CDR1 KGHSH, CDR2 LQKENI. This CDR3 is CASSPAASTGELFF. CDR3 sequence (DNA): TGTGCCAGCTCACCGGCGGCTTCCACCGGGGAGCTGTTTTTT.

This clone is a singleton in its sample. For the CDR3, the DNA is TGTGCCAGCGCCGTACGCGTACAAAGTCGGGCCAACGTCCTGACTTTC. Translated, it gives CASAVRVQSRANVLTF. V is TRBV5-7 and J is TRBJ2-6, with D uncertain. TRBV5-7 is an ORF for which the function is uncertain. This CDR3 spans 16 amino acids. V was clipped by 7 bases and J by 5 bases, with 19 bases between them.

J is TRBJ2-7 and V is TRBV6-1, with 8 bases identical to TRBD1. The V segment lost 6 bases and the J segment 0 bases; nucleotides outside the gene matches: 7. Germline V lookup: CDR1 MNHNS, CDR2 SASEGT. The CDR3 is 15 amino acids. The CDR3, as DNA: TGTGCCAGCAGGGTACAGGGGGGAAGCTCCTACGAGCAGTACTTC. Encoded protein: CASRVQGGSSYEQYF.

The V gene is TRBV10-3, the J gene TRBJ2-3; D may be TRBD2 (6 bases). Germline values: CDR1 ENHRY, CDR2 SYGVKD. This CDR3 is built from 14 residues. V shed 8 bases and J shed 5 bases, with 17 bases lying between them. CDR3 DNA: TGTGCCATCGGGACTCCCCCCAATGGAGATACGCAGTATTTT. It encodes CAIGTPPNGDTQYF.

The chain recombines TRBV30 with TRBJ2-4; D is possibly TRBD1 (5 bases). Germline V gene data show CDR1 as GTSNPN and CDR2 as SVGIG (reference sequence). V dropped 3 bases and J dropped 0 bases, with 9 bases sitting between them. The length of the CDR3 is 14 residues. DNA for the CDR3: TGTGCCTGGAGACCAGGGATAGCCAAAAACATTCAGTACTTC. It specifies CAWRPGIAKNIQYF.

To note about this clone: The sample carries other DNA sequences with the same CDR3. The CDR3 DNA sequence: TGTGCCAGCATTGGGGGGAATCAGCCCCAGCATTTT. The encoded protein is CASIGGNQPQHF. The rearrangement links TRBV6-1 to TRBJ1-5, with D possibly being TRBD1 (5 bases). The CDR3 runs 12 residues. V lost 7 bases to trimming and J lost 4 bases, with 8 bases between them. Germline-derived CDR1 and CDR2 are MNHNS and SASEGT.

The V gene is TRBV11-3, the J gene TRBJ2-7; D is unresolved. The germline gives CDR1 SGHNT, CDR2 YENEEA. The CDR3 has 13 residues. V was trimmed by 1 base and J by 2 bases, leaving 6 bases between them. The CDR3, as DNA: TGTGCCAGCAGCTTAGGGGCTCCCTACGAGCAGTACTTC. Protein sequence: CASSLGAPYEQYF.

Here the CDR3 DNA reads TGCGCCAGCAGCCTGGCCGCGGGCACAGATACGCAGTATTTT. Its protein product is CASSLAAGTDTQYF. V gene TRBV4-1 combines with J gene TRBJ2-3; D gene unclear. This CDR3 is built from 14 residues. Germline V gene lookup returns CDR1 MGHRA and CDR2 YSYEKL. Trimming removed 4 bases at V and 1 base at J, with 9 bases between.

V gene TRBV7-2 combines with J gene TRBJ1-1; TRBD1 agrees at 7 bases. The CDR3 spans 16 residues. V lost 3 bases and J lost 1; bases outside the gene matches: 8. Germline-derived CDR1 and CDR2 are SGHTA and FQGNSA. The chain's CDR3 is CASSFSPGQKNTEAFF. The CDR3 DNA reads TGTGCCAGCAGCTTCTCCCCGGGACAGAAGAACACTGAAGCTTTCTTT.

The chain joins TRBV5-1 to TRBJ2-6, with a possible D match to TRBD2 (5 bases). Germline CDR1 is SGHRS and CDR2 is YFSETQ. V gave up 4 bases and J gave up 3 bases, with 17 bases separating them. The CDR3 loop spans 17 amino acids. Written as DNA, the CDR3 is TGCGCCAGCAGCCTGGGCCTCGAGGGCCTTGGGGCCAACGTCCTGACTTTC. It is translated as CASSLGLEGLGANVLTF.

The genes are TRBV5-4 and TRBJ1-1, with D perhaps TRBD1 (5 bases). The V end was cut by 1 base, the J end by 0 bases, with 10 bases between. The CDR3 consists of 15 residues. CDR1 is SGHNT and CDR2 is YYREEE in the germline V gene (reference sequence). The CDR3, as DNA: TGTGCCAGCAGCTTGTATTCAGGGTTGAACACTGAAGCTTTCTTT. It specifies CASSLYSGLNTEAFF.

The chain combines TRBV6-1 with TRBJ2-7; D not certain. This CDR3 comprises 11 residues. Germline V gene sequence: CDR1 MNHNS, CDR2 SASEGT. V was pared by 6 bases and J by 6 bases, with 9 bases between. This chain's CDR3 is CASRMKGEQYF. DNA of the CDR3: TGTGCCAGCAGGATGAAAGGCGAGCAGTACTTC.

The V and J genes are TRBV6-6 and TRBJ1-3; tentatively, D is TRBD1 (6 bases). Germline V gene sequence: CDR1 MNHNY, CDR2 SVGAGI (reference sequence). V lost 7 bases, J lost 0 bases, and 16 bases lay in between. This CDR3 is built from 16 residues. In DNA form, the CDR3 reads TGTGCCAGCACCCGGACAGATATACTCTCTGGAAACACCATATATTTT. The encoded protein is CASTRTDILSGNTIYF.

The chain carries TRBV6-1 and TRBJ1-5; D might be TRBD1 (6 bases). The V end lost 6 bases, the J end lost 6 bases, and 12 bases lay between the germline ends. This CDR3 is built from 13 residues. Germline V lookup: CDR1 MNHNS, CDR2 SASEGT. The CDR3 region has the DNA TGTGCCAGCAGACTAACAGGGACTCAGCCCCAGCATTTT. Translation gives CASRLTGTQPQHF.

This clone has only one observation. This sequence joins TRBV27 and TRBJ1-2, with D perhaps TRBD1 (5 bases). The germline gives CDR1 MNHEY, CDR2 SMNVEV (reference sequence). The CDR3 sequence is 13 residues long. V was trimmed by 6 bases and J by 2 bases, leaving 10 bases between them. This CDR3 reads CASRGGKNYGYTF. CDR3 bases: TGTGCCAGCAGGGGGGGAAAAAACTATGGCTACACCTTC.

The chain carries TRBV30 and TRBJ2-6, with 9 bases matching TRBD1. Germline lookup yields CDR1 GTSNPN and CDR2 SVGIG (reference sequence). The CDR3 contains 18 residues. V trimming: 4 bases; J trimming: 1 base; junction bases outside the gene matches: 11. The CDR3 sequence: CAWIRQGGLYSGANVLTF. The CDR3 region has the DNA TGTGCCTGGATTAGACAGGGGGGGCTCTATTCTGGGGCCAACGTCCTGACTTTC.

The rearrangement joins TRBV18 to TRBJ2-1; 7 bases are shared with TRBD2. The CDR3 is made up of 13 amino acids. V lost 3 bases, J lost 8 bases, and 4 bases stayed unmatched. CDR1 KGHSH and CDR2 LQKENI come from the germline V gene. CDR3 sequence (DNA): TGTGCCAGCTCACCCGGACTAGTGCATGAGCAGTTCTTC. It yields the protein CASSPGLVHEQFF.

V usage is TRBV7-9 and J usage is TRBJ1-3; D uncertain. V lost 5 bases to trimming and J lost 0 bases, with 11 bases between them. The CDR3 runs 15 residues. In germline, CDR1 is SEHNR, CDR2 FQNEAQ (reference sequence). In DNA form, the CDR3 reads TGTGCCAGCAGCGTCGCGCAGAGCTCTGGAAACACCATATATTTT. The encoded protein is CASSVAQSSGNTIYF.